Presented here are 7 T cell receptor beta chains from one specimen sequenced in a study of blood T cell repertoires in COVID-19. Method: immunoSEQ multiplex PCR; TCRdb's copy keeps in-frame clones and lacks some. The table has about 260,000 clones, approximately 87% seen once. The sample taken for sequencing was peripheral blood. All receptors come from a woman aged 45-65 years with acute or convalescent COVID-19.

The rearrangement links TRBV7-9 to TRBJ1-3, with 9 bases fitting TRBD1. Germline values: CDR1 SEHNR, CDR2 FQNEAQ (reference sequence). With V trimmed by 4 bases and J by 1 base, 8 bases remained unmatched. The CDR3 loop spans 17 amino acids. CDR3 region: CASSSRDRDWSGNTIYF. DNA for the CDR3: TGTGCCAGCAGCTCCCGGGACAGGGACTGGTCTGGAAACACCATATATTTT. Using reference TRBV7-9 and TRBJ1-3 for the parts outside the CDR3, the full variable domain is DTGVSQNPRHKITKRGQNVTFRCDPISEHNRLYWYRQTLGQGPEFLTYFQNEAQLEKSRLLSDRFSAERPKGSFSTLEIQRTEQGDSAMYLCASSSRDRDWSGNTIYFGEGSWLTVV.

V is TRBV19 and J is TRBJ1-5, with D perhaps TRBD1 (6 bases). V was clipped by 6 bases and J by 7 bases, with 10 bases between them. The CDR3 is 12 amino acids. The germline V gene has CDR1 LNHDA and CDR2 SQIVND (reference sequence). CDR3 bases: TGTGCCAGTAGAGGGGGTGGACAGCCCCAGCATTTT. Translating gives CASRGGGQPQHF.

V gene TRBV7-9 combines with J gene TRBJ2-7; 12 nucleotides align to TRBD1. Per the germline V gene, CDR1 is SEHNR and CDR2 is FQNEAQ (reference sequence). V lost 4 bases, J lost 4 bases, and 5 bases stayed unmatched. The CDR3 is 15 residues long. In DNA, the CDR3 is TGTGCCAGCAGCTCACCGGGACAGGGGGCGTACGAGCAGTACTTC. Protein sequence: CASSSPGQGAYEQYF.

Worth noting for this clone: This sample also contains other DNA sequences that code for the same CDR3. The V call is TRBV9, the J call TRBJ1-1; 8 nucleotides agree with TRBD1. The CDR3 covers 14 residues. Germline CDR1 is SGDLS and CDR2 is YYNGEE. J gave up 2 bases and V 2 bases, and 2 bases lay outside the gene matches. CDR3 in DNA: TGTGCCAGCAGCGTGTCAGGGGGCAACACTGAAGCTTTCTTT. Translated: CASSVSGGNTEAFF.

V gene TRBV3-1 (or the pseudogene TRBV3-2) combines with J gene TRBJ2-7; 7 bases fit TRBD2. Germline loops: CDR1 LGHDT, CDR2 YNNKEL (reference sequence). The CDR3 consists of 16 residues. The ends lost 3 bases at V and 3 bases at J; junction bases unmatched: 11. CDR3 in amino acids: CASSQGWAGVSYEQYF. CDR3 sequence (DNA): TGTGCCAGCAGCCAGGGCTGGGCGGGAGTTAGCTACGAGCAGTACTTC.

This rearrangement joins TRBV5-1 to TRBJ1-3, with 9 bases matching TRBD1. Per the germline V gene, CDR1 is SGHRS and CDR2 is YFSETQ. V gave up 4 bases and J gave up 0 bases; unmatched junction bases: 2. The CDR3 has 15 amino acids. The CDR3 region has the DNA TGCGCCAGCAGCGTGACAGGGGGCTCTGGAAACACCATATATTTT. Protein product: CASSVTGGSGNTIYF.

The chain couples TRBV4-2 to TRBJ1-2; tentative D call: TRBD1 (6 bases). V lost 0 bases, J lost 2 bases, and 13 bases lay in between. This CDR3 has 16 amino acids. Germline V gives CDR1 LGHNA, CDR2 YNFKEQ. This chain's CDR3 is CASSQDRVQGNYGYTF. The CDR3 DNA reads TGTGCCAGCAGCCAAGATAGGGTTCAGGGGAACTATGGCTACACCTTC.